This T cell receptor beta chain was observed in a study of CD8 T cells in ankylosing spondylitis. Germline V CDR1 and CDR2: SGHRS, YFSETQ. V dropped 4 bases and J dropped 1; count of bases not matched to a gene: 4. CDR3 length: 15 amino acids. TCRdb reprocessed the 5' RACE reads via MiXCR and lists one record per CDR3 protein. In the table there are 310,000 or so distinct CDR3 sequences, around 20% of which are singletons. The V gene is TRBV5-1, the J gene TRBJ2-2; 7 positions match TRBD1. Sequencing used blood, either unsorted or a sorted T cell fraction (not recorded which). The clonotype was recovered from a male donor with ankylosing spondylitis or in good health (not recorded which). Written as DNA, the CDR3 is TGCGCCAGCAGCCCGGACAGGAAGAACACCGGGGAGCTGTTTTTT. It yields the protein CASSPDRKNTGELFF.